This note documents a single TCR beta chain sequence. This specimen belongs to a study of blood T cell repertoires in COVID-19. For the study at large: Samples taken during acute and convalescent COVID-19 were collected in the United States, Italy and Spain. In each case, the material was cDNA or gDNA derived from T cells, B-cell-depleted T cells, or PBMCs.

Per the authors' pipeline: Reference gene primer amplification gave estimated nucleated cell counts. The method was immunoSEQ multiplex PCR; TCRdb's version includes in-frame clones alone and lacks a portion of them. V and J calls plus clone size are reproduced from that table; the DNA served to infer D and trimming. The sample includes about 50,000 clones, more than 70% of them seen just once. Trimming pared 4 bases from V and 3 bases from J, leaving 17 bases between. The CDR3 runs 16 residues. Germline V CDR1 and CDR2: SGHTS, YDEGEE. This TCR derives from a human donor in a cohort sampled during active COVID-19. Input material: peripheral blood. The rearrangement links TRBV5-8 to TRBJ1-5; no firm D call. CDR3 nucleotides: TGTGCCAGCAGCCCCCCGGTGAGGCAGACCAATCAGCCCCAGCATTTT. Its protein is CASSPPVRQTNQPQHF.